This T cell receptor (beta chain) derives from a study of blood T cells in healthy people across ages. The CDR3 runs 15 residues. The germline V gene has CDR1 MNHEY and CDR2 SVGAGI. Worth noting for this clonotype: A read error may account for a junction end that differs from germline.

Each sample yielded at least 5 micrograms of PBMC total RNA. A second PCR of about 7 to 12 cycles used a sample-barcoded 5' primer and a J-beta primer mix. TCRdb fed the 5' RACE reads into MiXCR, producing one record per CDR3 protein. The sample shows roughly 1,500,000 distinct CDR3 sequences, about 32% of them seen only once. The chain uses TRBV6-5 and TRBJ2-7; the D gene is possibly TRBD1 (6 bases). The receptor comes from a woman in her twenties or thirties in good health. Sample: blood. The CDR3 DNA is TGTGCCAGTAGTTACTCGAGGTGGGACACAGTCAAGCAGTACTTC. It specifies CASSYSRWDTVKQYF.